The present T cell receptor beta chain was sequenced within a study of OX40 agonist ivuxolimab in advanced cancers. Looking at the study overall: The costimulatory receptor OX40 (CD134) was targeted by ivuxolimab, a fully human IgG2 agonistic monoclonal antibody. Intravenous ivuxolimab was administered to patients every 2 weeks at six dose levels: 0.01, 0.1, 0.3, 1.5, 3 and 10 mg/kg. Among the roughly 50 dose-escalation patients, about 20 had hepatocellular carcinoma, 15 or so melanoma, 9 renal cell carcinoma and 9 head and neck cancer. In the dose-escalation cohort, roughly 82% of patients were male, and the mean age was roughly 60 years with a range of roughly 20 to 85. Patients were allowed to have had prior anti-PD-1, anti-PD-L1 or anti-CTLA-4 therapy, and around two fifths of the dose-escalation patients had been treated with checkpoint inhibitors. Partial responses were achieved by three dose-escalation patients, of whom one had hepatocellular carcinoma and two had cutaneous melanoma. Peripheral TCRbeta sequencing was intended to test whether TCR sequence diversity was altered and clonal T-cell expansion was caused by ivuxolimab. The paper describes the monotherapy dose-escalation part (N of about 54 patients) of the phase I trial of ivuxolimab. Paper-wide results and their limitations: In the 0.1-3.0 mg/kg groups, partial responders were among the patients with the lowest normalized peripheral clonal expansion, particularly in CD8+ T cells. At doses of 0.1 to 3.0 mg/kg, clonal expansion of both CD4+ and CD8+ T cells in blood was seen between baseline and week 6. Low levels of normalized T-cell clonal expansion were also shown by some nonresponding patients. The antigen specificity of the peripheral T cells that underwent clonal expansion was not determined. After ivuxolimab, expanded clones were on average more numerous among CD8+ T cells than among CD4+ T cells.

The trial excluded patients who had a history of autoimmune disease or were on systemic immunosuppression. Peripheral blood for TCR sequencing was drawn from every dose cohort at baseline, at cycle 4 day 1 and at cycle 7 day 1. The samples were taken from a phase I, first-in-human, multicenter, open-label dose-escalation trial of ivuxolimab. The trial enrolled adults with locally advanced or metastatic head and neck squamous cell, hepatocellular, melanoma or renal cell carcinoma. Before TCR sequencing, CD4+ and CD8+ T cells were separately sorted from peripheral blood. For sequencing of the TCRbeta CDR3 region, genomic DNA was extracted from the sorted cells. The immunoSEQ Assay was used to sequence the TCRbeta CDR3 regions. In TCRdb, the immuneACCESS table is reduced to in-frame sequences with V and J assigned. These tables do not hold every clone; where another copy was compared, an unresolved V gene accounts for under half, and the others remain unexplained. This sample lists about 19,000 clones; over 70% were detected once. The ten largest clones add up to over 15% of the sample.

The junction shows trimming of 2 bases on V and 3 bases on J, plus 18 bases between the germline ends. From cysteine to phenylalanine, the CDR3 is 16 amino acids long. The only DNA kept is the CDR3, 48 bases in frame from the first base. The germline V gene encodes CDR1 SGHDT and CDR2 YYEEEE. In this sample, this clone turned up a few times. The antigen it binds to is not known. Per-base quality was not reported, and no clone a single base away is much larger than it. The origin of this receptor is an adult with an advanced solid tumor such as melanoma, head and neck, liver or kidney cancer. The sequence joins TRBV5-6 to TRBJ2-7; the D match is possibly TRBD1 or TRBD2, with 5 bases aligned in each. The sequenced sample was CD4+ or CD8+ T cells sorted from blood, obtained in a trial of the OX40 agonist ivuxolimab. The nucleotide sequence is TGTGCCAGCAGCTTATCCCGACAGAGGGATCTCTACGAGCAGTACTTC. Translated, this gives CASSLSRQRDLYEQYF.